Below, 24 T cell receptor beta chains from the same sample are listed, as sequenced in a study of CD8 T cells in Susac syndrome. Random hexamers served to reverse transcribe roughly 0.5 to 1 ug RNA. TCRdb re-called the immunoSEQ multiplex PCR reads with MiXCR, one entry per CDR3 protein. The repertoire holds about 130,000 distinct CDR3 sequences, around nine tenths seen once, with around 0.24% in the top ten. Sequencing used CD8+ T cells from PBMCs. The receptors were gathered from a human donor with multiple sclerosis.

This CDR3 reads CASSLAFTDEQYF. Here the CDR3 DNA reads TGTGCCAGCAGCTTAGCATTCACGGACGAGCAGTACTTC. The chain employs TRBV7-8 and TRBJ2-7; D uncertain. There are 13 residues in the CDR3. Trimming removed 0 bases from V and 5 bases from J, with 8 bases in between. Germline V gene data show CDR1 as SGHVS and CDR2 as FQNEAQ.

The gene calls are TRBV20-1 and TRBJ1-1, with TRBD1 as a possible D gene (6 bases). This CDR3 has 13 residues. The germline gives CDR1 DFQATT, CDR2 SNEGSKA (reference sequence). CDR3 sequence (DNA): TGCAGCGCGTGGACAGCAGGGAACACTGAAGCTTTCTTT. The encoded protein is CSAWTAGNTEAFF.

J is TRBJ2-1 and V is TRBV28, with D possibly matching TRBD1 (5 bases). The CDR3 runs 14 residues. V was clipped by 8 bases and J by 5 bases, with 16 bases between them. Germline V gene data show CDR1 as MDHEN and CDR2 as SYDVKM. The CDR3 loop is CASFFPGSHNEQFF. The CDR3 region has the DNA TGTGCCAGCTTTTTTCCAGGGTCTCACAATGAGCAGTTCTTC.

V is TRBV5-1 and J is TRBJ2-2, with 8 positions matching TRBD1. This CDR3 contains 18 residues. Germline lookup yields CDR1 SGHRS and CDR2 YFSETQ. V trimming: 0 bases; J trimming: 4 bases; junction bases outside the gene matches: 11. The chain's CDR3 is CASSLEAGGYGFTGELFF. The CDR3 DNA reads as TGCGCCAGCAGCTTGGAGGCAGGGGGCTATGGATTCACCGGGGAGCTGTTTTTT.

This chain's CDR3 is CASGTLGLAGELFF. Here the CDR3 DNA reads TGTGCCAGCGGAACTCTAGGACTGGCCGGGGAGCTGTTTTTT. This rearrangement joins TRBV27 to TRBJ2-2; D is perhaps TRBD2 (5 bases). This CDR3 has 14 amino acids. Trimming stripped 8 bases from V and 6 bases from J, with 16 bases between. Germline V lookup: CDR1 MNHEY, CDR2 SMNVEV (reference sequence).

V is TRBV20-1 and J is TRBJ2-7; possibly TRBD1 for D (6 bases). Germline CDR1 DFQATT, CDR2 SNEGSKA (reference sequence). V shed 0 bases and J shed 0 bases, with 12 bases lying between them. The CDR3 has 15 residues. The CDR3 loop is CSARDWTDDSYEQYF. The DNA for the CDR3 is TGCAGTGCTAGAGACTGGACAGACGACTCCTACGAGCAGTACTTC.

CDR3 in DNA: TGCGCCAGCAGCGCCTCGGACGTGACAGATACGCAGTATTTT. Its protein product is CASSASDVTDTQYF. The V and J genes are TRBV5-1 and TRBJ2-3; D call uncertain. CDR1 and CDR2 from the germline V gene are SGHRS and YFSETQ. V was pared by 4 bases and J by 3 bases, with 12 bases between. The CDR3 covers 14 residues.

The rearrangement uses TRBV6-4 and TRBJ2-7; maybe TRBD1 (5 bases). CDR1 MRHNA and CDR2 SNTAGT come from the germline V gene. This CDR3 region has 16 residues. The V gene lost 8 bases and the J gene lost 0 bases, with 20 bases spanning the gap. For the CDR3, the DNA is TGTGCCAGCTTAAATTTAGCAGGGTTTCCCTCCTACGAGCAGTACTTC. Translating gives CASLNLAGFPSYEQYF.

The chain couples TRBV28 to TRBJ1-2; no clear D. This CDR3 is 12 amino acids long. Trimming cost V 3 bases and J 4 bases, with 6 bases left between them. Germline CDR1 is MDHEN and CDR2 is SYDVKM. CDR3 sequence: CASSFMSYGYTF. CDR3 nucleotides: TGTGCCAGCAGTTTCATGAGCTATGGCTACACCTTC.

This chain uses TRBV20-1 with TRBJ2-7; 9 bases agree with TRBD2. CDR1 and CDR2 from the germline V gene are DFQATT and SNEGSKA (reference sequence). The trim removed 5 bases at V and 3 bases at J, leaving 8 bases unmatched. CDR3 length: 14 amino acids. The CDR3 spells CSAGASSGIYEQYF. The DNA for the CDR3 is TGCAGTGCTGGGGCCTCTAGCGGGATCTACGAGCAGTACTTC.

The chain uses TRBV5-6 and TRBJ1-1; D uncertain. Germline V gene sequence: CDR1 SGHDT, CDR2 YYEEEE. V was shortened by 0 bases and J by 4 bases, with 4 bases between the two germline ends. The CDR3 totals 12 residues. The DNA for the CDR3 is TGTGCCAGCAGCTTGGTTACCACTGAAGCTTTCTTT. It specifies CASSLVTTEAFF.

This sequence joins TRBV10-1 and TRBJ2-7; D is unresolved. This CDR3 spans 14 amino acids. V was trimmed by 2 bases and J by 0 bases, leaving 8 bases between them. Germline CDR1 and CDR2: WNHNN and SYGVQD (reference sequence). The CDR3 bases are TGCGCCAGCAGTGAGACGGAGTACTCCTACGAGCAGTACTTC. It specifies CASSETEYSYEQYF.

The chain carries TRBV24-1 and TRBJ2-5, with 12 nucleotides matching TRBD2. CDR1 and CDR2 (germline): KGHDR, SFDVKD. Germline trimming cut 4 bases from V and 1 base from J; bases unmatched to any gene: 3. The CDR3 runs 16 residues. For the CDR3, the DNA is TGTGCCACCAGTGAGACTAGCGGGAGTCCCCAAGAGACCCAGTACTTC. Encoded protein: CATSETSGSPQETQYF.

This clonotype was detected a few times. V and J are TRBV12-3 or TRBV12-4 and TRBJ2-7, with TRBD2 as a possible D gene (5 bases). Trimming removed 6 bases at V and 0 bases at J, with 9 bases between. The CDR3 spans 13 residues. DNA of the CDR3: TGTGCCAGCAGGCCCGGGAACTCCTACGAGCAGTACTTC. It codes for CASRPGNSYEQYF.

The V call is TRBV18, the J call TRBJ1-5, with D unclear. V lost 2 bases and J 5 bases, leaving 7 bases between the germline ends. The V gene's germline CDR1 is KGHSH and CDR2 LQKENI. This CDR3 region has 13 residues. DNA of the CDR3: TGTGCCAGCTCACCAAAGGGATATCAGCCCCAGCATTTT. Amino acid sequence: CASSPKGYQPQHF.

This clonotype was detected only once. This rearrangement joins TRBV27 to TRBJ1-2; D unclear. Germline CDR1 MNHEY, CDR2 SMNVEV (reference sequence). CDR3 length equals 16 residues. Trimming removed 5 bases from V and 2 bases from J, with 18 bases in between. DNA of the CDR3: TGTGCCAGCAGTCCTCTCCCCGGTCCTTCCAACTATGGCTACACCTTC. Amino acid sequence: CASSPLPGPSNYGYTF.

V is TRBV11-2 and J is TRBJ1-4, with TRBD1 identical over 7 bases. V shed 5 bases and J 4 bases; nucleotides not matched to a gene: 7. The V gene's germline CDR1 is SGHAT and CDR2 FQNNGV. CDR3 length: 15 residues. CDR3 loop: CASSPAGTVNEKLFF. The CDR3 DNA sequence: TGTGCCAGCAGCCCGGCCGGGACAGTTAATGAAAAACTGTTTTTT.

The chain carries TRBV23-1 and TRBJ2-1; possibly TRBD1 for D (5 bases). TRBV23-1 is labeled an ORF, and its function is uncertain. Trimming removed 6 bases at V and 5 bases at J, with 11 bases between. This CDR3 spans 13 amino acids. The CDR3 loop is CASRRGHDNEQFF. The CDR3 DNA sequence: TGCGCCAGCAGGCGTGGACATGACAATGAGCAGTTCTTC.

The CDR3 DNA reads as TGTGCCAGCAGTCCAACGACATCTAGCACAGATACGCAGTATTTT. Translating it yields CASSPTTSSTDTQYF. J is TRBJ2-3 and V is TRBV27; D not resolved. V dropped 5 bases and J dropped 0 bases, with 12 bases sitting between them. The CDR3 loop spans 15 amino acids. CDR1 and CDR2 (germline): MNHEY, SMNVEV (reference sequence).

The chain has TRBV29-1 and TRBJ1-1; D perhaps matches TRBD1 (6 bases). The length of the CDR3 is 12 residues. Germline V CDR1 and CDR2: SQVTM, ANQGSEA. Trimming pared 7 bases from V and 4 bases from J, leaving 13 bases between. Here the CDR3 DNA reads TGCAGCGCGATGGACAGTTTCACTGAAGCTTTCTTT. This gives the protein CSAMDSFTEAFF.

The chain employs TRBV4-3 and TRBJ2-1; D may correspond to TRBD1 or TRBD2 (5 bases each). CDR3 length: 12 residues. Per the germline V gene, CDR1 is LGHNA and CDR2 is YSLEER. The V end lost 1 base, the J end lost 10 bases, and 8 bases lay between the germline ends. The CDR3 region is CASSQVGDEQFF. In DNA form, the CDR3 reads TGCGCCAGCAGCCAAGTCGGGGACGAGCAGTTCTTC.

The V gene is TRBV19, the J gene TRBJ1-1; D gene ambiguous. Deletions cut 1 base from V and 0 bases from J, with 9 bases between. The CDR3 totals 15 residues. The V gene's germline CDR1 is LNHDA and CDR2 SQIVND (reference sequence). The chain's CDR3 is CASSIVTELNTEAFF. DNA for the CDR3: TGTGCCAGTAGTATAGTCACAGAGCTGAACACTGAAGCTTTCTTT. Variable domain in full (rest from reference TRBV19 and TRBJ1-1): DGGITQSPKYLFRKEGQNVTLSCEQNLNHDAMYWYRQDPGQGLRLIYYSQIVNDFQKGDIAEGYSVSREKKESFPLTVTSAQKNPTAFYLCASSIVTELNTEAFFGQGTRLTVV.

CDR3 residues: CASGFGETQYF. The CDR3 DNA reads TGTGCCAGCGGGTTCGGGGAGACCCAGTACTTC. The rearrangement uses TRBV25-1 and TRBJ2-5, with no clear D. Germline V lookup: CDR1 MGHDK, CDR2 SYGVNS. The CDR3 runs 11 residues. V was clipped by 8 bases and J by 5 bases, with 9 bases between them.

This clonotype has only a few counts. V and J are TRBV14 and TRBJ2-7, with TRBD2 matching over 12 bases. The CDR3 runs to 15 residues. CDR1 SGHDN and CDR2 FVKESK come from the germline V gene. The junction had 5 bases not matched to a gene; V was cut back by 4 bases and J by 4 bases. CDR3 bases: TGTGCCAGCAGCCTAGGACTAGCGGGGATTTACGAGCAGTACTTC. Protein sequence: CASSLGLAGIYEQYF.